This T cell receptor beta chain was sequenced during a study of blood T cell repertoires in COVID-19. Turning to the study itself: Both acute and convalescent COVID-19 samples were obtained from the United States, Italy and Spain.

Across 24 US areas, participants ranged in age from roughly 18 to 89 years. Participant reports of clinical history set cohort assignment. The study counted Cohort 3 donors as recovered given two negative PCRs, clearance, or symptom resolution. TCRdb's table, derived via immunoSEQ multiplex PCR, lists solely in-frame clones and lacks some. The repertoire has a few hundred thousand clones, roughly 91% of them found once; the top ten carry under 0.7%. Sequenced sample: PBMCs or T cells enriched from blood (not recorded which). The TCR comes from a man between 18 and 29 years old who had recovered from COVID-19.

The CDR3 here is CAWSVRWAGGTVEQFF. The CDR3 DNA sequence: TGTGCCTGGAGTGTAAGGTGGGCGGGAGGGACGGTTGAGCAGTTCTTC. The gene calls are TRBV30 and TRBJ2-1, with TRBD2 identical over 9 bases. The V gene end was trimmed by 0 bases and the J gene end by 9 bases; junction bases not matched to a gene: 12. The germline CDR1 and CDR2 sequences are GTSNPN and SVGIG (reference sequence). The CDR3 has 16 amino acids.